This T cell receptor (beta chain) was sequenced in a study of cytomegalovirus exposure and HLA in healthy donors. The wider study: Per a later analysis, the roughly 670 first-cohort and 95 to 150 validation repertoires shared one platform.

The donors were members of the validation cohort comprising over 90 subjects, separate from the roughly 700-subject first cohort. The protocol was immunoSEQ multiplex PCR, while the TCRdb copy is restricted to in-frame clones and leaves out a portion. There are about 350,000 clones in the sample; roughly 90% occur only once, and approximately 1.1% lies in the top ten. Comments on this clone: Its antigen is not known.

Germline assignment: CDR1 SGHVS and CDR2 FNYEAQ. The CDR3 has 15 residues. The V end lost 5 bases, the J end lost 4 bases, and 14 bases lay between the germline ends. General observations from the study: Clusters of TCRs from the first cohort tended to co-occur in the roughly 120 validation repertoires (as a later analysis found).

V usage is TRBV7-6 and J usage is TRBJ1-4, with D tentatively TRBD1 (5 bases). This TCR was sampled from a woman younger than 45 in good health and CMV-seropositive. Sequencing was carried out using PBMCs. CDR3 nucleotides: TGTGCCAGCAGCCCTCGCGGGGGGAATAATGAAAAACTGTTTTTT. This translates into CASSPRGGNNEKLFF.